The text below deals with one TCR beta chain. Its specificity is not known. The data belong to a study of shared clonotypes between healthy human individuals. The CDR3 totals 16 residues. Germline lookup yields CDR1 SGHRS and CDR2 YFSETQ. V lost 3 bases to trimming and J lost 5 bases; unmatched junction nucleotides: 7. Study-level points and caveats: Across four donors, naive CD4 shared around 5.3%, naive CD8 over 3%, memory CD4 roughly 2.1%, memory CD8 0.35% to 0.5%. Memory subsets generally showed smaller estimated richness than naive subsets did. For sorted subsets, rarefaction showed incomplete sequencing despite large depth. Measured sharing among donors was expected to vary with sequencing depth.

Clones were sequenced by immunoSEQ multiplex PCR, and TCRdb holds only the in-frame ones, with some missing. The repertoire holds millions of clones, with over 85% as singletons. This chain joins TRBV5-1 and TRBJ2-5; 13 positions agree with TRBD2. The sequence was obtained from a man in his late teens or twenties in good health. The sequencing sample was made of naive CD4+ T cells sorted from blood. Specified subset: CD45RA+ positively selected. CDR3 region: CASSSGTSGAGETQYF. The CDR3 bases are TGCGCCAGCAGCTCGGGGACTAGCGGGGCGGGGGAGACCCAGTACTTC.